This TCR beta chain derives from a study of cytomegalovirus exposure and HLA in healthy donors. Of note for this clone: The antigen remains undetermined.

CDR3 size: 15 residues. Germline V CDR1 and CDR2: SEHNR, FQNEAQ (reference sequence). Broader study findings: Several of the most significant clusters appeared, in a later analysis, to be linked to common viral pathogens.

The primer mix had 60 Vbeta and 13 Jbeta primers. Method: immunoSEQ multiplex PCR; TCRdb's copy keeps in-frame clones and lacks some. The sample holds around 170,000 clones, about 65% seen once. The clonotype was recovered from a girl aged 10-17 years in good health and CMV-seronegative. Sequenced sample: PBMCs. The chain has TRBV7-9 and TRBJ2-5, with TRBD1 matching over 11 bases. TRBJ2-7 explains the end of the DNA better; the J call may be wrong. The CDR3: CASSLLGTGGYEQYF. CDR3 DNA: TGTGCCAGCAGTCTTCTAGGGACAGGGGGCTACGAGCAGTACTTC.